The 24 T cell receptor beta chains reported below all come from one sample, sequenced in a study of CD8 T cells in ankylosing spondylitis. Study results and caveats: Eight or nine highly homologous variants formed a TCR beta motif that appeared characteristic of ankylosing spondylitis blood.

No antigens are known for them. TCRdb re-called the 5' RACE reads through MiXCR, storing one row per CDR3 protein. The sample consists of almost 400,000 distinct CDR3 sequences, under 25% of them appearing once. Sequenced: blood, either unsorted or a sorted T cell fraction (not recorded which). The receptors originated from a male donor with ankylosing spondylitis.

This clonotype was observed many times. This chain connects TRBV7-2 to TRBJ2-1, with no clear D. Per the germline V gene, CDR1 is SGHTA and CDR2 is FQGNSA. Trimming removed 4 bases at V and 6 bases at J, with 10 bases between. The length of the CDR3 is 13 residues. CDR3 loop: CASSSVGSNEQFF. The CDR3 nucleotides are TGTGCCAGCAGCTCGGTCGGGTCCAATGAGCAGTTCTTC.

This rearrangement joins TRBV7-4 to TRBJ2-1; TRBD2 might be the D (5 bases). This CDR3 comprises 17 residues. V was clipped by 3 bases and J by 0 bases, with 15 bases between them. CDR1 is SGHVT, CDR2 SQSDAQ, per germline. The CDR3 here is CASSLPGQRNSYNEQFF. The CDR3 nucleotides are TGTGCCAGCAGCTTGCCCGGTCAGCGGAACTCCTACAATGAGCAGTTCTTC.

This clonotype has only a few counts. This chain uses TRBV12-3 or TRBV12-4 with TRBJ2-7; D unclear. Trimming took off 3 bases at V and 2 bases at J, with 11 bases between the two ends. The CDR3 spans 14 residues. CDR3 protein: CASSLGKLTYEQYF. The DNA for the CDR3 is TGTGCCAGCAGTTTGGGGAAACTCACCTACGAGCAGTACTTC.

This clonotype was seen a single time. This chain uses TRBV12-5 with TRBJ2-7; 8 bases agree with TRBD1. The CDR3 sequence is 14 residues long. The germline CDR1 and CDR2 sequences are LGHNT and FRNRAP. V dropped 6 bases and J dropped 7; count of bases not matched to a gene: 11. The CDR3 DNA reads TGTGCTAGTGGCCAGGACAGGGTTGATCGGGAGCAGTACTTC. It encodes CASGQDRVDREQYF.

This clonotype has just a few counts. The CDR3 spells CASSFGLAVSYNEQFF. The CDR3, as DNA: TGTGCCAGCAGTTTCGGACTAGCGGTTTCCTACAATGAGCAGTTCTTC. The chain joins TRBV12-3 or TRBV12-4 to TRBJ2-1; TRBD2 matches 10 bases. With V trimmed by 3 bases and J by 1 base, 3 bases remained unmatched. The length of the CDR3 is 16 residues.

The chain links TRBV5-1 to TRBJ2-7; D remains unclear. Trimming cost V 3 bases and J 0 bases, with 13 bases left between them. There are 15 residues in the CDR3. Germline CDR1 SGHRS, CDR2 YFSETQ. The DNA for the CDR3 is TGCGCCAGCAGCTCCAGAAGGGCAAGCTCCTACGAGCAGTACTTC. Its translation: CASSSRRASSYEQYF.

This clonotype has just one count. V usage is TRBV28 and J usage is TRBJ2-3; 10 nucleotides line up with TRBD2. This CDR3 is 15 amino acids long. V lost 5 bases to trimming and J lost 2 bases; unmatched junction nucleotides: 4. In germline, CDR1 is MDHEN, CDR2 SYDVKM. CDR3 protein: CASSPSGRFTDTQYF. Here the CDR3 DNA reads TGTGCCAGCAGTCCTAGCGGGAGATTCACAGATACGCAGTATTTT.

This clonotype was recorded a few times. The rearrangement joins TRBV7-2 to TRBJ2-1; 7 positions agree with TRBD1. Germline V gene data show CDR1 as SGHTA and CDR2 as FQGNSA. This CDR3 contains 13 residues. Unmatched junction bases numbered 4, after V lost 6 bases and J lost 5 bases. This chain's CDR3 is CASRSDRDNEQFF. For the CDR3, the DNA is TGTGCCAGCAGATCCGACAGGGACAATGAGCAGTTCTTC.

In regard to this clonotype: One end of the junction varies from germline; a read error may be responsible. This chain links TRBV10-3 with TRBJ2-7; TRBD2 matches at 12 bases. Germline values: CDR1 ENHRY, CDR2 SYGVKD. CDR3 length equals 17 residues. CDR3: CASSRRLAGVVGDEQYF. CDR3 coding DNA: TGTGCCAGCAGTCGTCGACTAGCGGGAGTAGTTGGGGACGAGCAGTACTTC.

This clonotype was seen more than once but under ten times. This chain uses TRBV5-1 with TRBJ2-1; 12 positions match TRBD2. With V trimmed by 0 bases and J by 2 bases, 3 bases remained unmatched. The germline V gene has CDR1 SGHRS and CDR2 YFSETQ. The CDR3 spans 17 residues. The DNA of the CDR3 is TGCGCCAGCAGCTTGGTCTGGACTAGCGGGACCTACAATGAGCAGTTCTTC. Translating gives CASSLVWTSGTYNEQFF.

The genes are TRBV18 and TRBJ1-3, with a possible D match to TRBD1 (5 bases). The ends were cut back, 3 bases at V and 3 bases at J, with 15 bases in the middle. Germline values: CDR1 KGHSH, CDR2 LQKENI. The CDR3 is 16 residues long. The CDR3 loop reads CASSPIGESFGNTIYF. The CDR3 DNA reads as TGTGCCAGCTCACCGATAGGGGAATCGTTTGGAAACACCATATATTTT.

The chain couples TRBV3-1 to TRBJ2-3, with unresolved D. The CDR3 sequence is 15 residues long. V was trimmed by 4 bases and J by 2 bases, leaving 13 bases between them. Per the germline V gene, CDR1 is LGHDT and CDR2 is YNNKEL (reference sequence). DNA of the CDR3: TGTGCCAGCAGCCCCCGGAGTTTCAACACAGATACGCAGTATTTT. It specifies CASSPRSFNTDTQYF.

This clonotype has only a few counts. V usage is TRBV6-2 or TRBV6-3 and J usage is TRBJ2-3; D is possibly TRBD2 (5 bases). The CDR3 runs to 16 residues. Trimming took off 6 bases at V and 7 bases at J, with 23 bases between the two ends. Looked up from germline, CDR1 is MNHEY and CDR2 is SVGEGT. The CDR3: CASRTLLEVGRNTQYF. The CDR3 nucleotides are TGTGCCAGCAGAACCCTTCTGGAGGTCGGTCGGAATACGCAGTATTTT.

This clonotype appeared a few times. V and J are TRBV28 and TRBJ1-1; D uncertain. V gave up 4 bases and J gave up 11 bases, with 23 bases separating them. This CDR3 contains 15 residues. Germline assignment: CDR1 MDHEN and CDR2 SYDVKM. For the CDR3, the DNA is TGTGCCAGCAGTTCGACGAGCCCTACCGCCCCGACTGCTTTCTTT. This gives the protein CASSSTSPTAPTAFF.

The chain is built from TRBV12-3 or TRBV12-4 and TRBJ2-3, with D possibly matching TRBD2 (5 bases). This CDR3 has 15 residues. V shed 2 bases and J shed 0 bases, with 9 bases lying between them. CDR3 DNA: TGTGCCAGCAGTTTACGGGAAACTAGCACAGATACGCAGTATTTT. Translating it yields CASSLRETSTDTQYF.

This clonotype was counted between two and nine times. V usage is TRBV5-1 and J usage is TRBJ2-1; tentative D call: TRBD2 (5 bases). This CDR3 has 14 residues. V shed 1 base and J shed 9 bases, with 14 bases lying between them. CDR1 is SGHRS and CDR2 is YFSETQ in the germline V gene. This CDR3 is CASSLIRLEGEQFF. CDR3 nucleotides: TGCGCCAGCAGCTTGATTCGGCTAGAGGGTGAGCAGTTCTTC.

The chain combines TRBV3-1 with TRBJ2-1; 12 bases are shared with TRBD2. Germline values: CDR1 LGHDT, CDR2 YNNKEL (reference sequence). V gave up 3 bases and J gave up 7 bases; unmatched junction bases: 4. The CDR3 is 15 amino acids. The CDR3 nucleotides are TGTGCCAGCAGCCACCTAGCGGGAGGGCCTAATGAGCAGTTCTTC. Its protein is CASSHLAGGPNEQFF.

The chain uses TRBV19 and TRBJ2-7; 13 bases fit TRBD2. Germline loops: CDR1 LNHDA, CDR2 SQIVND (reference sequence). V shed 0 bases and J 6 bases; nucleotides not matched to a gene: 8. This CDR3 has 17 residues. Here the CDR3 reads CASSIDPRTSGSREQYF. As DNA, the CDR3 is TGTGCCAGTAGTATAGATCCCAGGACTAGCGGGAGTCGCGAGCAGTACTTC.

This clonotype appeared a few times. This chain links TRBV24-1 with TRBJ1-5, with D hard to call. The CDR3 extends over 17 amino acids. V lost 3 bases and J lost 2, with 16 bases in between. The germline V gene has CDR1 KGHDR and CDR2 SFDVKD. The CDR3: CATSDARWVGGNQPQHF. The CDR3 nucleotides read TGTGCCACCAGTGATGCCCGGTGGGTCGGGGGCAATCAGCCCCAGCATTTT.

This clonotype was counted only a few times. The chain has TRBV20-1 and TRBJ1-1, with a tentative D call TRBD1 (5 bases). CDR3 length equals 17 residues. V lost 3 bases to trimming and J lost 0 bases, with 20 bases between them. The V gene's germline CDR1 is DFQATT and CDR2 SNEGSKA (reference sequence). The CDR3 coding sequence is TGCAGTGCTAGGTGGCCGGGGGTTAGCTCAATGAACACTGAAGCTTTCTTT. Amino acids: CSARWPGVSSMNTEAFF.

The chain employs TRBV5-1 and TRBJ1-4; D ambiguous. The V gene lost 1 base and the J gene lost 3 bases, with 13 bases spanning the gap. Per the germline V gene, CDR1 is SGHRS and CDR2 is YFSETQ. The CDR3 contains 16 residues. CDR3 sequence (DNA): TGCGCCAGCAGCTTGTTCGCGGGTAAACCTAATGAAAAACTGTTTTTT. It codes for CASSLFAGKPNEKLFF.

The CDR3 DNA reads as TGCAGTGCTAGAGATTGGGGCGTAACGGGATTTCAAGAGACCCAGTACTTC. It specifies CSARDWGVTGFQETQYF. The chain is built from TRBV20-1 and TRBJ2-5; D may be TRBD1 or TRBD2 (5 bases each). CDR3 length: 17 amino acids. V was clipped by 0 bases and J by 2 bases, with 19 bases between them. Germline assignment: CDR1 DFQATT and CDR2 SNEGSKA (reference sequence).

This clonotype was recorded many times. The rearrangement links TRBV7-6 to TRBJ2-1, with no clear D. The CDR3 is 15 amino acids. With 2 bases removed from V and 5 bases from J, the gap between germline ends came to 13 bases. Germline V lookup: CDR1 SGHVS, CDR2 FNYEAQ. This CDR3 reads CASSLFSDLNNEQFF. Written as DNA, the CDR3 is TGTGCCAGCAGCTTATTTTCGGACCTGAACAATGAGCAGTTCTTC.

The chain recombines TRBV18 with TRBJ1-5; possibly TRBD1 for D (6 bases). The CDR3 is made up of 14 amino acids. Trimming removed 3 bases from V and 2 bases from J, with 8 bases in between. Germline loops: CDR1 KGHSH, CDR2 LQKENI. The CDR3: CASSPDSGNQPQHF. The CDR3, as DNA: TGTGCCAGCTCACCGGACAGCGGCAATCAGCCCCAGCATTTT.